Detailed here is one TCR beta chain. This specimen includes other DNA sequences encoding the same CDR3. This record belongs to a study of blood T cell repertoires in COVID-19. At the level of the study: COVID-19 samples collected from the United States, Italy and Spain covered acute and convalescent phases.

The data were produced by immunoSEQ multiplex PCR, yet TCRdb's version contains in-frame clones alone and is incomplete. The sample yields around 140,000 clones, roughly 87% seen once. V shed 2 bases, J shed 4 bases, and the junction held 2 bases outside the gene matches. Germline V gene lookup returns CDR1 KGHSH and CDR2 LQKENI. The CDR3 is 14 amino acids. This chain connects TRBV18 to TRBJ2-7, with TRBD1 matching over 10 bases. The TCR was taken from a woman aged 40-49 years who had been exposed to COVID-19. The sequenced material came from PBMCs or T cells enriched from blood (not recorded which). The CDR3 region is CASSPGTGAYEQYF. In DNA, the CDR3 is TGTGCCAGCTCACCAGGGACAGGGGCTTACGAGCAGTACTTC.